This T cell receptor (beta chain) was captured in a study of blood T cell repertoires in COVID-19. Methods used by the authors: How many nucleated cells were present was estimated from reference gene primer amplification. The protocol was immunoSEQ multiplex PCR, while the TCRdb copy is restricted to in-frame clones and leaves out a portion. V and J calls plus clone size are reproduced from that table; the DNA served to infer D and trimming. The profile shows 180,000 or so clones, approximately 85% of them singletons. V was pared by 1 base and J by 3 bases, with 4 bases of the junction left unmatched. The CDR3 contains 16 residues. Germline loops: CDR1 KGHSH, CDR2 LQKENI.

The gene calls are TRBV18 and TRBJ1-4; 8 bases are shared with TRBD1. The source material was peripheral blood. The sequence derives from a human donor with active or convalescent COVID-19. The donor label of this sample is uncertain. This CDR3 reads CASSPRQGASNEKLFF. The CDR3 DNA reads TGTGCCAGCTCACCACGGCAGGGGGCCTCTAATGAAAAACTGTTTTTT.